Presented here are 25 T cell receptor beta chains from one specimen sequenced in a study of T cell changes during pregnancy in multiple sclerosis. Repertoires were generated with immunoSEQ multiplex PCR, while TCRdb's copy carries only in-frame clones and drops some. The sample has approximately 130,000 clones, roughly 96% seen once; the top ten hold more than 0.4%. Sequences were derived from peripheral blood, sampled after pregnancy. The receptor set was obtained from a female donor with multiple sclerosis, enrolled in a pregnancy study.

The rearrangement joins TRBV4-3 to TRBJ2-5, with 10 bases identical to TRBD1. Germline CDR1 is LGHNA and CDR2 is YSLEER. The CDR3 loop spans 15 amino acids. V lost 4 bases, J lost 5 bases, and 7 bases stayed unmatched. The CDR3 DNA reads as TGCGCCAGCAGCCGACAAGACAGGGGGCTGGAGACCCAGTACTTC. The encoded protein is CASSRQDRGLETQYF.

The chain uses TRBV28 and TRBJ2-1; the D is unclear. Germline loops: CDR1 MDHEN, CDR2 SYDVKM. V lost 8 bases and J 6 bases, leaving 8 bases between the germline ends. This CDR3 has 11 residues. The CDR3 loop is CASSRFNEQFF. The CDR3 DNA reads TGTGCCAGCTCCCGGTTCAATGAGCAGTTCTTC.

V and J are TRBV5-1 and TRBJ2-1; 10 bases match TRBD2. Germline-derived CDR1 and CDR2 are SGHRS and YFSETQ. With 1 base clipped from V and 7 bases from J, the junction kept 8 bases outside the gene matches. This CDR3 region has 16 residues. DNA of the CDR3: TGCGCCAGCAGCTTGAGGCTAGCGGGAGTGGGAAATGAGCAGTTCTTC. Translated: CASSLRLAGVGNEQFF.

J is TRBJ2-3 and V is TRBV9, with D maybe TRBD2 (5 bases). Germline assignment: CDR1 SGDLS and CDR2 YYNGEE. This CDR3 is 17 amino acids long. Trimming took off 0 bases at V and 2 bases at J, with 16 bases between the two ends. CDR3 coding DNA: TGTGCCAGCAGCGTAGCTACAAGCGGAAGTGTCACAGATACGCAGTATTTT. Its translation: CASSVATSGSVTDTQYF.

V and J are TRBV7-2 and TRBJ2-1, with 7 nucleotides matching TRBD2. This CDR3 is built from 13 residues. Trimming took 5 bases from V and 10 from J; bases not matched to a gene: 8. Per germline, CDR1 SGHTA and CDR2 FQGNSA. In DNA form, the CDR3 reads TGTGCCAGCAGCCCCCGGGACTACCTAGAGCAGTTCTTC. Its protein product is CASSPRDYLEQFF.

This clone was detected only a few times. V is TRBV29-1 and J is TRBJ1-1; TRBD1 aligns across 7 bases. The V gene end was trimmed by 3 bases and the J gene end by 4 bases; junction bases not matched to a gene: 8. The CDR3 is made up of 14 amino acids. Germline-derived CDR1 and CDR2 are SQVTM and ANQGSEA. This chain's CDR3 is CSVELGGSGTEAFF. Here the CDR3 DNA reads TGCAGCGTTGAGTTAGGGGGCTCAGGCACTGAAGCTTTCTTT. Using reference TRBV29-1 and TRBJ1-1 for the parts outside the CDR3, the full variable domain is SAVISQKPSRDICQRGTSLTIQCQVDSQVTMMFWYRQQPGQSLTLIATANQGSEATYESGFVIDKFPISRPNLTFSTLTVSNMSPEDSSIYLCSVELGGSGTEAFFGQGTRLTVV.

CDR3 amino acids: CASSELASGYTDTQYF. CDR3 in DNA: TGTGCCAGCAGTGAACTGGCTAGCGGGTACACAGATACGCAGTATTTT. The chain carries TRBV6-1 and TRBJ2-3, with 8 nucleotides matching TRBD2. J was trimmed by 2 bases and V by 2 bases; bases with no gene match: 6. CDR3 size: 16 residues. Germline assignment: CDR1 MNHNS and CDR2 SASEGT.

This chain connects TRBV23-1 to TRBJ2-7; TRBD2 agrees at 7 bases. TRBV23-1 qualifies as an ORF whose function is uncertain. The trim removed 2 bases at V and 5 bases at J, leaving 9 bases unmatched. The CDR3 contains 15 residues. CDR3: CASSQAPCGSHEQYF. In nucleotides, the CDR3 is TGCGCCAGCAGTCAAGCCCCCTGCGGGAGCCACGAGCAGTACTTC.

This sequence joins TRBV27 and TRBJ2-1; 8 nucleotides line up with TRBD2. The CDR3 is 11 residues long. Germline trimming cut 6 bases from V and 15 bases from J; bases unmatched to any gene: 7. Germline V CDR1 and CDR2: MNHEY, SMNVEV (reference sequence). For the CDR3, the DNA is TGTGCCAGCAGCCTTAGCGGGACTCTGTTCTTC. Protein product: CASSLSGTLFF.

The gene calls are TRBV19 and TRBJ2-7; 9 bases match TRBD1. The V gene's germline CDR1 is LNHDA and CDR2 SQIVND (reference sequence). This CDR3 has 14 residues. J lost 4 bases, V lost 3 bases, and 4 bases had no gene match. In nucleotides, the CDR3 is TGTGCCAGTAGTATCCGGGACAGGGATTACGAGCAGTACTTC. Translation gives CASSIRDRDYEQYF.

The J gene is TRBJ2-2, the V gene TRBV14; 9 bases align to TRBD2. The CDR3 has 17 amino acids. CDR1 is SGHDN, CDR2 FVKESK, per germline. The J segment lost 3 bases and the V segment lost 4 bases, leaving 9 bases of the junction unmatched. This CDR3 is CASSPRGRARDTGELFF. CDR3 bases: TGTGCCAGCAGCCCGCGCGGGAGGGCCCGGGACACCGGGGAGCTGTTTTTT.

The V and J genes are TRBV29-1 and TRBJ1-2, with unresolved D. The CDR3 is 10 residues long. V lost 3 bases and J lost 5, with 4 bases in between. Germline CDR1 SQVTM, CDR2 ANQGSEA. This chain's CDR3 is CSVEEYGYTF. CDR3 DNA: TGCAGCGTTGAGGAGTATGGCTACACCTTC. The full variable domain, with the rest looked up from reference TRBV29-1 and TRBJ1-2, is SAVISQKPSRDICQRGTSLTIQCQVDSQVTMMFWYRQQPGQSLTLIATANQGSEATYESGFVIDKFPISRPNLTFSTLTVSNMSPEDSSIYLCSVEEYGYTFGSGTRLTVV.

The chain joins TRBV29-1 to TRBJ2-2; D is unclear. Germline V gene data show CDR1 as SQVTM and CDR2 as ANQGSEA. The V gene lost 5 bases and the J gene lost 3 bases, with 7 bases spanning the gap. The CDR3 spans 12 residues. CDR3 DNA sequence: TGCAGCGTTTATAGCTACACCGGGGAGCTGTTTTTT. Translation gives CSVYSYTGELFF.

V is TRBV27 and J is TRBJ2-5; 7 bases match TRBD1. The germline CDR1 and CDR2 sequences are MNHEY and SMNVEV (reference sequence). Unmatched junction bases numbered 5, after V lost 2 bases and J lost 5 bases. This CDR3 has 14 residues. CDR3 DNA sequence: TGTGCCAGCAGTTTACACAGGGGTGGGGAGACCCAGTACTTC. Its translation is CASSLHRGGETQYF.

The genes are TRBV5-6 and TRBJ2-1; 11 nucleotides match TRBD2. Germline V gene lookup returns CDR1 SGHDT and CDR2 YYEEEE. V was clipped by 2 bases and J by 6 bases; unmatched bases: 1. The CDR3 is 14 residues long. The CDR3 sequence: CASSFTSGSNEQFF. The CDR3 DNA is TGTGCCAGCAGCTTTACTAGCGGGAGCAATGAGCAGTTCTTC.

The V and J genes are TRBV5-4 and TRBJ2-7; tentatively, D is TRBD1 (6 bases). Looked up from germline, CDR1 is SGHNT and CDR2 is YYREEE (reference sequence). V gave up 0 bases and J gave up 2 bases, with 6 bases separating them. The CDR3 has 13 residues. Here the CDR3 reads CASSLEGAYEQYF. In nucleotides, the CDR3 is TGTGCCAGCAGCTTGGAGGGGGCCTACGAGCAGTACTTC.

This sequence joins TRBV7-9 and TRBJ1-1; D call uncertain. The germline gives CDR1 SEHNR, CDR2 FQNEAQ (reference sequence). Trimming cost V 4 bases and J 6 bases, with 12 bases left between them. CDR3 size: 13 residues. The CDR3 DNA follows: TGTGCCAGCAGCTCATACACAGAACCTGAAGCTTTCTTT. It is translated as CASSSYTEPEAFF. Full variable domain (rest looked up from reference TRBV7-9 and TRBJ1-1): DTGVSQNPRHKITKRGQNVTFRCDPISEHNRLYWYRQTLGQGPEFLTYFQNEAQLEKSRLLSDRFSAERPKGSFSTLEIQRTEQGDSAMYLCASSSYTEPEAFFGQGTRLTVV.

The chain joins TRBV7-3 to TRBJ2-1; 9 bases are shared with TRBD2. Unmatched junction bases numbered 8, after V lost 5 bases and J lost 15 bases. This CDR3 is 12 amino acids long. Germline V gene data show CDR1 as SGHTA and CDR2 as FQGTGA. For the CDR3, the DNA is TGTGCCAGCAGCATGACTAGCGGCTCTCTGTTCTTC. It codes for CASSMTSGSLFF.

The chain recombines TRBV18 with TRBJ2-2; D not certain. V was clipped by 3 bases and J by 3 bases, with 5 bases between them. The germline V gene has CDR1 KGHSH and CDR2 LQKENI. The CDR3 consists of 13 residues. The CDR3 nucleotides are TGTGCCAGCTCACCCCCGTACACCGGGGAGCTGTTTTTT. It translates to CASSPPYTGELFF.

The CDR3 coding sequence is TGTGCCAGCAGCGTAGCGCCGGGGTCGATCACTGAAGCTTTCTTT. Translation: CASSVAPGSITEAFF. The genes are TRBV9 and TRBJ1-1; D ambiguous. The CDR3 consists of 15 residues. The ends were cut back, 0 bases at V and 4 bases at J, with 13 bases in the middle. Germline-derived CDR1 and CDR2 are SGDLS and YYNGEE.

The J gene is TRBJ1-4, the V gene TRBV5-5; 12 nucleotides agree with TRBD1. The CDR3 has 16 residues. V dropped 4 bases and J dropped 5; count of bases not matched to a gene: 6. Looked up from germline, CDR1 is SGHKS and CDR2 is YYEKEE (reference sequence). CDR3 bases: TGTGCCAGCAGCCTCGGGACAGGGGGCTTGAATGAAAAACTGTTTTTT. Translating it yields CASSLGTGGLNEKLFF.

This clone was seen a single time. The chain uses TRBV5-1 and TRBJ2-6; TRBD1 agrees at 10 bases. J gave up 3 bases and V 4 bases, and 4 bases lay outside the gene matches. CDR1 and CDR2 (germline): SGHRS, YFSETQ. The CDR3 totals 16 residues. CDR3 in amino acids: CASSVDRGYGANVLTF. DNA of the CDR3: TGCGCCAGCAGCGTGGACAGGGGGTATGGGGCCAACGTCCTGACTTTC.

This clone was seen once. The rearrangement links TRBV6-1 to TRBJ2-2; tentative D call: TRBD1 (5 bases). The CDR3 extends over 15 amino acids. Germline V gene data show CDR1 as MNHNS and CDR2 as SASEGT. V was cut by 8 bases and J by 6 bases, with 19 bases left in between. The CDR3 here is CASGKMGPGPGELFF. CDR3 coding DNA: TGTGCCAGCGGTAAGATGGGGCCCGGACCCGGGGAGCTGTTTTTT.

This sequence joins TRBV11-2 and TRBJ1-3, with D hard to call. Deletions cut 5 bases from V and 0 bases from J, with 14 bases between. Germline V gene sequence: CDR1 SGHAT, CDR2 FQNNGV. The CDR3 is 16 residues long. The DNA of the CDR3 is TGTGCCAGCAGCCTTGAAAGAGGAGCCTCTGGAAACACCATATATTTT. As protein: CASSLERGASGNTIYF.

This clone occurred once. The chain carries TRBV27 and TRBJ2-1; D unclear. The germline gives CDR1 MNHEY, CDR2 SMNVEV (reference sequence). This CDR3 is 13 amino acids long. V was clipped by 3 bases and J by 5 bases, with 8 bases between them. The CDR3 loop reads CASSFPYDNEQFF. The CDR3 DNA reads TGTGCCAGCAGTTTCCCCTACGACAATGAGCAGTTCTTC.